This T cell receptor beta chain was captured in a study of CD8 T cells in Susac syndrome. Reverse transcription of roughly 0.45 to 1 ug RNA used random hexamers. With immunoSEQ multiplex PCR, TCR beta CDR3 was amplified across 54 Vbeta and 13 Jbeta. Each CDR3 protein gets one entry after TCRdb re-called the immunoSEQ multiplex PCR reads with MiXCR. The table has 150,000 to 250,000 distinct CDR3 sequences, around 96% seen once. V was shortened by 7 bases and J by 6 bases, with 10 bases between the two germline ends. CDR3 length: 13 amino acids. CD8+ and CD4+ T cells circulating in blood were sequenced for TCR beta. Relapsing-remitting disease, either stable or active, was present in the multiple sclerosis controls, who were treatment-naive patients. Isolation of CD8+ and CD4+ T cells was performed negatively, whereas enrichment of TEMRA cells was done by FACS.

The genes are TRBV12-3 or TRBV12-4 and TRBJ1-6, with TRBD1 as a possible D gene (5 bases). Sequencing was performed on CD4+ T cells from PBMCs. The TCR sequence derives from a human donor with multiple sclerosis. The CDR3 DNA reads TGTGCCAGCACGGGGCAGGGTAATTCACCCCTCCACTTT. Its protein product is CASTGQGNSPLHF.